This T cell receptor (beta chain) was retrieved from a study of cytomegalovirus exposure and HLA in healthy donors. Both 60 Vbeta primers and 13 Jbeta primers went into the PCR. Method: immunoSEQ multiplex PCR; TCRdb's copy keeps in-frame clones and lacks some. Of 110,000 or so clones listed, 73% are singletons. The V end was cut by 1 base, the J end by 2 bases, with 15 bases between. The CDR3 loop spans 17 amino acids. Germline V lookup: CDR1 GTSNPN, CDR2 SVGIG (reference sequence). The chain joins TRBV30 to TRBJ2-6; TRBD1 is a possible D gene (6 bases). The receptor comes from a man aged 35 to 55 in good health and CMV-seronegative. Sequenced material: PBMCs. The CDR3 sequence: CAWSEPTGRTGANVLTF. CDR3 coding DNA: TGTGCCTGGAGTGAACCCACAGGGCGTACTGGGGCCAACGTCCTGACTTTC.